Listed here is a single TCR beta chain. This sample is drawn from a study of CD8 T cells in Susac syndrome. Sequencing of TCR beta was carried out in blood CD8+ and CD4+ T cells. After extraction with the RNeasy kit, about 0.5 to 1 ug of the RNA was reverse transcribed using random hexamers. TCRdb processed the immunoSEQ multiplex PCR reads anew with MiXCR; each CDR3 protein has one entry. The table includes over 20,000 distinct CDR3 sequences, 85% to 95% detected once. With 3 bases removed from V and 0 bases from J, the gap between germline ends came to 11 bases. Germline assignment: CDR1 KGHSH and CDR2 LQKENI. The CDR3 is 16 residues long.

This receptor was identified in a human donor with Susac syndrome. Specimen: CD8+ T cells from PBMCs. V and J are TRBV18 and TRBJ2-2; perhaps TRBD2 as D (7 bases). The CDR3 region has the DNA TGTGCCAGCTCACCGCGCGGGGGCCCGAACACCGGGGAGCTGTTTTTT. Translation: CASSPRGGPNTGELFF.